This T cell receptor (beta chain) was obtained from a study of T cell responses to AZD1222 COVID-19 vaccine. Turning to the study itself: Whether given at about 4 or about 12 weeks, second doses were pooled.

V was clipped by 3 bases and J by 5 bases; unmatched bases: 9. The CDR3 is 15 amino acids. Looked up from germline, CDR1 is SNHLY and CDR2 is FYNNEI. Sequencing used immunoSEQ multiplex PCR; TCRdb keeps in-frame clones, though not all of them. The sample consists of over 150,000 clones, roughly nine tenths of them appearing once. The sample holds one count of this clone. This TCR came from an adult in good health. This chain uses TRBV2 with TRBJ1-1, with 7 nucleotides matching TRBD1. Here the sequenced sample was peripheral blood, taken on day 0 of AZD1222 vaccination. The CDR3 DNA reads as TGTGCCAGCAGTGATGGGACAGTCACAGGGACTGAAGCTTTCTTT. Protein: CASSDGTVTGTEAFF.